The T cell receptor beta chain described here comes from a study of blood T cell repertoires in COVID-19. Measured with immunoSEQ multiplex PCR; TCRdb has only the in-frame clones, and not every one. The table has approximately 220,000 clones, roughly 82% seen once. The V gene lost 4 bases and the J gene lost 0 bases, with 14 bases spanning the gap. CDR3 length: 16 residues. Germline CDR1 and CDR2: SGHRS and YFSETQ. Input material: peripheral blood. The chain couples TRBV5-1 to TRBJ2-1; weak D call: TRBD1 (5 bases). The TCR comes from a woman in her 70s with acute or convalescent COVID-19. The CDR3 DNA is TGCGCCAGCAGCCCCGACAGTGTTAGCTCCTACAATGAGCAGTTCTTC. It codes for CASSPDSVSSYNEQFF.